The 26 T cell receptor beta chains in this list originate from one sample, sequenced in a study of T-cell memory formation after mild COVID-19. TCRdb reanalysed the 5' RACE reads using MiXCR and keeps one entry per CDR3 protein. Counted here are about 400,000 distinct CDR3 sequences, around 22% occurring once; the ten biggest clones make up roughly 13%. The source material was PBMCs or a T cell subset sorted from them (not recorded which). These receptors all stem from an adult woman who had mild COVID-19 (a few samples of this study predate the infection). Cell type and time point are not known.

This rearrangement joins TRBV20-1 to TRBJ1-1; weak D call: TRBD1 (5 bases). The ends were cut back, 0 bases at V and 0 bases at J, with 14 bases in the middle. The CDR3 length is 16 residues. CDR1 and CDR2 (germline): DFQATT, SNEGSKA (reference sequence). CDR3 DNA: TGCAGTGCTAGAGAGAGATTCGGGACGGTGAACACTGAAGCTTTCTTT. Translated, it gives CSARERFGTVNTEAFF.

This clonotype was picked up many times. This chain connects TRBV5-4 to TRBJ2-7; 11 bases match TRBD1. In germline, CDR1 is SGHNT, CDR2 YYREEE (reference sequence). Trimming cost V 3 bases and J 6 bases; bases outside gene matches: 8. CDR3 length: 15 residues. This chain's CDR3 is CASSYGTGGYSEQYF. CDR3 bases: TGTGCCAGCAGCTACGGGACAGGGGGTTACTCCGAGCAGTACTTC.

This clonotype was observed a handful of times. The chain joins TRBV5-1 to TRBJ2-1, with D perhaps TRBD1 (5 bases). This CDR3 contains 14 residues. Trimming cost V 0 bases and J 5 bases, with 9 bases left between them. CDR1 is SGHRS and CDR2 is YFSETQ in the germline V gene. The CDR3 coding sequence is TGCGCCAGCAGCTTGGGACAGCCCAACAATGAGCAGTTCTTC. Its protein is CASSLGQPNNEQFF.

The chain joins TRBV3-1 to TRBJ1-1, with D unresolved. CDR3 length equals 15 residues. CDR1 and CDR2 (germline): LGHDT, YNNKEL (reference sequence). The V end was cut by 4 bases, the J end by 4 bases, with 16 bases between. CDR3 amino acids: CASSPQRNGVTEAFF. The DNA for the CDR3 is TGTGCCAGCAGCCCCCAGCGTAATGGGGTCACTGAAGCTTTCTTT.

The chain couples TRBV30 to TRBJ2-5, with 11 positions matching TRBD2. The CDR3 totals 21 residues. With 0 bases clipped from V and 1 base from J, the junction kept 19 bases outside the gene matches. CDR1 is GTSNPN and CDR2 is SVGIG in the germline V gene (reference sequence). Here the CDR3 reads CAWSVRYPGLAEKGRQETQYF. The CDR3 DNA follows: TGTGCCTGGAGTGTACGGTATCCGGGACTAGCGGAGAAGGGTCGCCAAGAGACCCAGTACTTC.

Only a few counts were recorded for this clonotype. The J gene is TRBJ2-7, the V gene TRBV10-3, with a possible D match to TRBD2 (6 bases). The V gene lost 7 bases and the J gene lost 7 bases, with 14 bases spanning the gap. CDR3 size: 12 residues. Looked up from germline, CDR1 is ENHRY and CDR2 is SYGVKD. The CDR3 nucleotides read TGTGCCATCACTGAAGGCGGGAAGGAGCAGTACTTC. Translated, it gives CAITEGGKEQYF.

This clonotype was observed a handful of times. CDR3 protein: CASSPLVGTQYF. As DNA, the CDR3 is TGTGCCAGCTCACCCCTGGTTGGTACGCAGTATTTT. The rearrangement uses TRBV18 and TRBJ2-3, with D uncertain. CDR1 is KGHSH and CDR2 is LQKENI in the germline V gene. V lost 3 bases, J lost 8 bases, and 9 bases lay in between. There are 12 residues in the CDR3.

This chain links TRBV15 with TRBJ2-1; 12 bases line up with TRBD1. The germline CDR1 and CDR2 sequences are LNHNV and YYDKDF (reference sequence). Losses at the gene ends were 3 bases for V and 9 bases for J; bases not matched to a gene: 12. The CDR3 is 17 amino acids. The CDR3 sequence is CATSSSLTGQGAGEQFF. In nucleotides, the CDR3 is TGTGCCACCAGCAGCAGCCTAACGGGACAGGGGGCCGGTGAGCAGTTCTTC.

This chain links TRBV6-5 with TRBJ1-1, with 7 bases lining up with TRBD1. J was trimmed by 4 bases and V by 2 bases; bases with no gene match: 10. The CDR3 is made up of 16 amino acids. Germline V gene sequence: CDR1 MNHEY, CDR2 SVGAGI. CDR3 bases: TGTGCCAGCAGTTACATCGTGGGAGGGGGCCGCACTGAAGCTTTCTTT. Encoded protein: CASSYIVGGGRTEAFF.

The V and J genes are TRBV6-5 and TRBJ1-1; D is perhaps TRBD1 (5 bases). Germline V gene lookup returns CDR1 MNHEY and CDR2 SVGAGI. The CDR3 covers 12 residues. The V end was cut by 11 bases, the J end by 3 bases, with 13 bases between. Written as DNA, the CDR3 is TGTGCCGCCCGAGGGGTGTACACTGAAGCTTTCTTT. Protein sequence: CAARGVYTEAFF.

This clonotype showed up just a few times. The chain has TRBV5-1 and TRBJ2-7, with a possible D match to TRBD2 (6 bases). Germline V gene lookup returns CDR1 SGHRS and CDR2 YFSETQ. This CDR3 is built from 15 residues. V was cut by 4 bases and J by 2 bases, with 16 bases left in between. The CDR3 reads CASSPEGALAYEQYF. Written as DNA, the CDR3 is TGCGCCAGCAGCCCGGAGGGTGCCTTGGCCTACGAGCAGTACTTC.

J is TRBJ1-1 and V is TRBV9, with D perhaps TRBD1 (5 bases). Germline CDR1 reads SGDLS; CDR2 reads YYNGEE. The CDR3 contains 13 residues. V dropped 4 bases and J dropped 7 bases, with 14 bases sitting between them. CDR3 sequence reads: CASSPGHTDEAFF. For the CDR3, the DNA is TGTGCCAGCAGCCCCGGACATACCGATGAAGCTTTCTTT.

The genes are TRBV15 and TRBJ2-1; D is perhaps TRBD2 (7 bases). The ends were cut back, 1 base at V and 4 bases at J, with 11 bases in the middle. The CDR3 has 15 residues. CDR1 is LNHNV, CDR2 YYDKDF, per germline (reference sequence). The CDR3 sequence: CATSRVRGGYNEQFF. CDR3 coding DNA: TGTGCCACCAGCAGAGTTAGGGGGGGTTACAATGAGCAGTTCTTC.

The genes are TRBV7-9 and TRBJ1-1; TRBD1 matches 8 bases. This CDR3 has 14 amino acids. V lost 1 base, J lost 9 bases, and 7 bases stayed unmatched. Germline CDR1 is SEHNR and CDR2 is FQNEAQ (reference sequence). CDR3 in amino acids: CASSLESGGFQAFF. The CDR3 nucleotides are TGTGCCAGCAGCTTAGAGTCAGGGGGCTTTCAAGCTTTCTTT.

This clonotype was counted a few times. This chain joins TRBV4-3 and TRBJ2-1; no clear D gene. The V and J ends lost 6 bases and 2 bases respectively, with 11 bases between them. Looked up from germline, CDR1 is LGHNA and CDR2 is YSLEER. This CDR3 region has 14 residues. In DNA form, the CDR3 reads TGCGCCAGCAGAGGCGGTGGGACCTACAATGAGCAGTTCTTC. Its translation: CASRGGGTYNEQFF.

This clonotype was counted a few times. This chain joins TRBV6-2 or TRBV6-3 and TRBJ2-4; D gene ambiguous. CDR3 length: 14 amino acids. Germline V lookup: CDR1 MNHEY, CDR2 SVGEGT. V gave up 0 bases and J gave up 9 bases, with 12 bases separating them. DNA for the CDR3: TGTGCCAGCAGTTACTCGATACTACCGGGCATTCAGTACTTC. Translation gives CASSYSILPGIQYF.

The rearrangement joins TRBV30 to TRBJ1-2; D remains unclear. The CDR3 length is 12 residues. Trimming cost V 0 bases and J 9 bases, with 11 bases left between them. Germline V CDR1 and CDR2: GTSNPN, SVGIG (reference sequence). The DNA for the CDR3 is TGTGCCTGGAGTGTAGTCCCCGCTCGCTACACCTTC. This encodes CAWSVVPARYTF.

This clonotype turned up a few times. V gene TRBV11-1 combines with J gene TRBJ2-5, with 11 bases fitting TRBD2. This CDR3 is built from 16 residues. CDR1 is SGHAT, CDR2 FQDESV, per germline (reference sequence). With 5 bases clipped from V and 4 bases from J, the junction kept 9 bases outside the gene matches. CDR3 in amino acids: CASSPGLAGGRETQYF. The CDR3 DNA is TGTGCCAGCAGCCCCGGGCTAGCGGGGGGACGAGAGACCCAGTACTTC.

The sample holds one count of this clonotype. In DNA, the CDR3 is TGTGCCTGGACCAGGGGGGGACTAGCGGGACCCTCCTACGAGCAGTACTTC. This codes for CAWTRGGLAGPSYEQYF. The V call is TRBV30, the J call TRBJ2-7, with 13 positions matching TRBD2. Germline V gene data show CDR1 as GTSNPN and CDR2 as SVGIG (reference sequence). The CDR3 covers 17 residues. Trimming removed 4 bases from V and 0 bases from J; junction bases left unmatched: 9.

V is TRBV7-9 and J is TRBJ2-1, with 9 positions matching TRBD1. Losses at the gene ends were 5 bases for V and 5 bases for J; bases not matched to a gene: 7. Germline V gives CDR1 SEHNR, CDR2 FQNEAQ (reference sequence). CDR3 length: 15 amino acids. DNA of the CDR3: TGTGCCAGCAGCCCCGGGACAGGGTACGACAATGAGCAGTTCTTC. It is translated as CASSPGTGYDNEQFF. Variable domain in full (rest from reference TRBV7-9 and TRBJ2-1): DTGVSQNPRHKITKRGQNVTFRCDPISEHNRLYWYRQTLGQGPEFLTYFQNEAQLEKSRLLSDRFSAERPKGSFSTLEIQRTEQGDSAMYLCASSPGTGYDNEQFFGPGTRLTVL.

The V gene is TRBV14, the J gene TRBJ2-1; D is ambiguous. The CDR3 is 14 amino acids. Trimming took 2 bases from V and 1 from J, leaving 6 bases between them. Per germline, CDR1 SGHDN and CDR2 FVKESK. DNA for the CDR3: TGTGCCAGCAGCCAACCGGTATCCTACAATGAGCAGTTCTTC. This gives the protein CASSQPVSYNEQFF.

The chain is built from TRBV2 and TRBJ1-6, with D possibly matching TRBD1 (5 bases). This CDR3 comprises 14 residues. V dropped 7 bases and J dropped 5 bases, with 12 bases sitting between them. The germline V gene has CDR1 SNHLY and CDR2 FYNNEI. The CDR3 sequence: CASTRGGDNSPLHF. Written as DNA, the CDR3 is TGTGCCAGCACCCGGGGCGGGGATAATTCACCCCTCCACTTT.

CDR3 protein: CASSQDNGYSTDTQYF. The DNA for the CDR3 is TGCGCCAGCAGCCAAGATAACGGGTACAGCACAGATACGCAGTATTTT. The V gene is TRBV4-1, the J gene TRBJ2-3; D unresolved. The CDR3 totals 16 residues. Trimming took 0 bases from V and 0 from J, leaving 10 bases between them. Germline V gene data show CDR1 as MGHRA and CDR2 as YSYEKL.

Only a few counts were recorded for this clonotype. This rearrangement joins TRBV24-1 to TRBJ2-3; 7 nucleotides line up with TRBD2. From germline, CDR1 is KGHDR and CDR2 SFDVKD. The V segment lost 9 bases and the J segment 5 bases; nucleotides outside the gene matches: 7. The CDR3 loop spans 13 amino acids. The CDR3 loop reads CATAGDRGDTQYF. Here the CDR3 DNA reads TGTGCCACCGCGGGGGACCGGGGAGATACGCAGTATTTT.

The chain carries TRBV20-1 and TRBJ1-2; possible D gene TRBD1, 5 bases. Germline loops: CDR1 DFQATT, CDR2 SNEGSKA (reference sequence). The CDR3 contains 14 residues. The V end was cut by 1 base, the J end by 0 bases, with 9 bases between. The CDR3 loop reads CSARGGQSNYGYTF. The CDR3 region has the DNA TGCAGTGCTAGAGGGGGCCAATCTAACTATGGCTACACCTTC.

This clonotype was seen only a few times. This chain joins TRBV6-5 and TRBJ2-2, with D tentatively TRBD2 (5 bases). The CDR3 is made up of 15 amino acids. Per germline, CDR1 MNHEY and CDR2 SVGAGI. Trimming left V 4 bases short and J 4 bases short, with 13 bases between. The CDR3 protein is CASSSSTRGTGELFF. As DNA, the CDR3 is TGTGCCAGCAGTTCCAGCACTAGAGGCACCGGGGAGCTGTTTTTT.